Detailed here is one T cell receptor beta chain. This entry is derived from a study of shared T cell receptors in the human thymus. Libraries were prepared by immunoSEQ multiplex PCR; TCRdb keeps only in-frame clonotypes and omits some of them. The profile shows some 700,000 clones, 70% to 90% of them singletons. The sample also formed part of further work on human thymus T cells. This second study says: Donation came from healthy Finnish infants having corrective surgery for congenital heart defects. Thymic resections from corrective heart surgery supplied the tissue.

Material: thymocytes. The clonotype comes from a girl under three years old with a congenital heart defect.

The CDR3, as DNA: TGTGCCAGCAGCCCGACAGGGGAAGGGGAAAAACTGTTTTTT. Its translation: CASSPTGEGEKLFF. The chain couples TRBV7-9 to TRBJ1-4, with TRBD1 identical over 8 bases. The V gene's germline CDR1 is SEHNR and CDR2 FQNEAQ (reference sequence). Trimming took 5 bases from V and 8 from J; bases not matched to a gene: 7. The CDR3 totals 14 residues.